This T cell receptor beta chain was captured in a study of T cell responses to AZD1222 COVID-19 vaccine. Regarding the study as a whole: Of the AZD1222 recipients, only 5 or 6 were seropositive at baseline.

Using immunoSEQ multiplex PCR, the repertoire was profiled, and TCRdb retains in-frame clones only, with some absent. The sample carries about 81,000 clones, less than 95% recorded once. Of note for this clone: Its cognate antigen is unknown.

Germline lookup yields CDR1 DFQATT and CDR2 SNEGSKA (reference sequence). V was clipped by 3 bases and J by 4 bases; unmatched bases: 7. This CDR3 region has 14 residues. Material: peripheral blood, obtained 28 days after the second AZD1222 dose. The genes are TRBV20-1 and TRBJ2-7, with TRBD2 matching 9 bases. The receptor's source is an adult who received the AZD1222 COVID-19 vaccine. The CDR3 spells CSASMAGGWYEQYF. The CDR3 DNA reads TGCAGTGCTAGTATGGCGGGAGGGTGGTACGAGCAGTACTTC.